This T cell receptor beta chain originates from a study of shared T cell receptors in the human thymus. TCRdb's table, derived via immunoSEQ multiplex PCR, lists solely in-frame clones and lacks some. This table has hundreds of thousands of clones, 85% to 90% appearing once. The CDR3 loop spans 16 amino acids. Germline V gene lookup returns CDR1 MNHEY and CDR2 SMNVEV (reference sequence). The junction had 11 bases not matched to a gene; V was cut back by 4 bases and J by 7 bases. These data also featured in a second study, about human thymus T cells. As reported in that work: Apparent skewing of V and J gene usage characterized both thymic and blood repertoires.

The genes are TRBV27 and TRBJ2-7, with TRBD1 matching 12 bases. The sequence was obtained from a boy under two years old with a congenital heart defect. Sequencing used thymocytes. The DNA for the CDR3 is TGTGCCAGCAGTTCTTACCCGGGACAGGGGGCGGAGGAGCAGTACTTC. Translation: CASSSYPGQGAEEQYF.